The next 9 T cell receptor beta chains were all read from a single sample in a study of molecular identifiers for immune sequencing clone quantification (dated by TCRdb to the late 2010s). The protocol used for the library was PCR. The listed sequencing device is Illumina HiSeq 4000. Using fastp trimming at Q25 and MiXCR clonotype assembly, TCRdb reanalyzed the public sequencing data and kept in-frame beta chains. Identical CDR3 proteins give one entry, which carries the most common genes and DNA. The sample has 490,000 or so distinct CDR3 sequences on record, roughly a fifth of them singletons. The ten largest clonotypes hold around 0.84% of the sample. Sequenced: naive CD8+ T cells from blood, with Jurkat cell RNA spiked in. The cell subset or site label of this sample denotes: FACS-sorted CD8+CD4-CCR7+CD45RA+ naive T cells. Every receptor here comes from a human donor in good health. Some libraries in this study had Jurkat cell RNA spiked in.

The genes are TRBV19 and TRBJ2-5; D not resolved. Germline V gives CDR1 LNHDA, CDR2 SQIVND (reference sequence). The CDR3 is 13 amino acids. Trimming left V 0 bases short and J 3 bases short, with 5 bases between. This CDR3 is CASSIDLEETQYF. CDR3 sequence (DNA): TGTGCCAGTAGTATAGATCTGGAAGAGACCCAGTACTTC.

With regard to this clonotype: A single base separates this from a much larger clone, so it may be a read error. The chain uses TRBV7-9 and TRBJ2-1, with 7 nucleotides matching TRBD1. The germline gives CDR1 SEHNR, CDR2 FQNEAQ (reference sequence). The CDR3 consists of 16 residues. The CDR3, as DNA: TGTGCCAGCAGCCCTGACGCCGGGACAGTCTACAATGGGCAGTTCTTC. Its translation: CASSPDAGTVYNGQFF.

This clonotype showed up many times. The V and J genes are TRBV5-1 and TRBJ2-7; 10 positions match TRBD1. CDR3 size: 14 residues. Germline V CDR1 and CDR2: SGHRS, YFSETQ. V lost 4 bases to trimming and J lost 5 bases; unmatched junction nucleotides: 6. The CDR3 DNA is TGCGCCAGCAGCCCCGGGACAGGGGTTCACGAGCAGTACTTC. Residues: CASSPGTGVHEQYF.

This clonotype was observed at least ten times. For the CDR3, the DNA is TGTGCCTGGGGGACTAGCGGGAGTACGGTCGAGCAGTACTTC. Protein sequence: CAWGTSGSTVEQYF. V gene TRBV30 combines with J gene TRBJ2-7; 14 bases fit TRBD2. CDR1 is GTSNPN and CDR2 is SVGIG in the germline V gene (reference sequence). V shed 5 bases, J shed 6 bases, and the junction held 6 bases outside the gene matches. CDR3 length: 14 residues. The full variable domain, its missing parts supplied by reference TRBV30 and TRBJ2-7, is SQTIHQWPATLVQPVGSPLSLECTVEGTSNPNLYWYRQAAGRGLQLLFYSVGIGQISSEVPQNLSASRPQDRQFILSSKKLLLSDSGFYLCAWGTSGSTVEQYFGPGTRLTVT.

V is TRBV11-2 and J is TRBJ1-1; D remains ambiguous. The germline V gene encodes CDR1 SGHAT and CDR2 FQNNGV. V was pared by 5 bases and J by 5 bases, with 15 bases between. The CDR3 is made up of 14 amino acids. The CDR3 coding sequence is TGTGCCAGCAGCCAAGGGCTGGTATCGACTGAAGCTTTCTTT. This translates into CASSQGLVSTEAFF.

The CDR3 DNA is TGTGCCAGCAGTGAATTATTACAGGGAGGCTATGGCTACACCTTC. Its protein product is CASSELLQGGYGYTF. J is TRBJ1-2 and V is TRBV2, with D perhaps TRBD1 (6 bases). The CDR3 has 15 residues. V shed 2 bases and J shed 4 bases, with 14 bases lying between them. Germline V CDR1 and CDR2: SNHLY, FYNNEI.

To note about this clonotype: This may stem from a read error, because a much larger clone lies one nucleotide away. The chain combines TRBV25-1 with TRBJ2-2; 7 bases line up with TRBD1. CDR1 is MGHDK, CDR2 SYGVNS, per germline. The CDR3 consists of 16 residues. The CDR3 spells CASSGPRGQNTGEPFF. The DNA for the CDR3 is TGTGCCAGCAGTGGCCCCCGGGGACAGAACACCGGGGAGCCGTTTTTT.

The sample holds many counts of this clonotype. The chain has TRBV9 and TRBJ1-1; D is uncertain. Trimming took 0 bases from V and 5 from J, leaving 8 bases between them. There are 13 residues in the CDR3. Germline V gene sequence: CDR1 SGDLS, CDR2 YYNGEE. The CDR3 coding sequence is TGTGCCAGCAGCGTAGGTTCTAGAACTGAAGCTTTCTTT. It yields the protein CASSVGSRTEAFF.

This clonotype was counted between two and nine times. The CDR3 DNA reads TGTGCCAGCAGACTCCTAGCGGGAGAAACCTACGAGCAGTACTTC. It yields the protein CASRLLAGETYEQYF. The V gene is TRBV28, the J gene TRBJ2-7; TRBD2 matches 10 bases. V gave up 6 bases and J gave up 2 bases; unmatched junction bases: 7. The CDR3 extends over 15 amino acids. CDR1 MDHEN and CDR2 SYDVKM come from the germline V gene.